This is a list of T cell receptor beta chains from one sample in a study of T-cell reconstitution after alpha-beta-depleted transplantation in children. TCRdb redid the calling of the PCR reads with MiXCR, one entry per CDR3 protein. The data show around 580,000 distinct CDR3 sequences, over 20% seen once. The input for sequencing was PBMCs, taken before TCRalphabeta/CD19-depleted stem cell transplant. All receptors derive from a boy less than two years old with Wiskott-Aldrich syndrome, due to receive a stem cell transplant. The CDR3 runs from the conserved cysteine through the conserved F or W. D genes are given only for firm matches. Only part of the rows carry a size: once, few, many, or a class if the clone is expanded.

j_call: TRBJ1-1
d_call: .
clone_size: few
v_call: TRBV20-1
cdr3_aa: CSASDGDANTEAFF
cdr3_nt: TGCAGTGCTAGTGATGGGGATGCGAACACTGAAGCTTTCTTT

j_call: TRBJ2-7
d_call: .
clone_size: .
v_call: TRBV20-1
cdr3_aa: CSAQTRSGYEQYF
cdr3_nt: TGCAGTGCCCAAACTAGATCGGGCTACGAGCAGTACTTC

j_call: TRBJ2-3
d_call: .
clone_size: .
v_call: TRBV15
cdr3_aa: CATSTAGTIGDTQYF
cdr3_nt: TGTGCCACCAGCACCGCAGGGACAATCGGGGATACGCAGTATTTT

j_call: TRBJ2-3
d_call: .
clone_size: .
v_call: TRBV6-1
cdr3_aa: CASGWTLSTDTQYF
cdr3_nt: TGTGCCAGCGGATGGACCCTTAGCACAGATACGCAGTATTTT

j_call: TRBJ1-6
d_call: TRBD1
clone_size: few
v_call: TRBV30
cdr3_aa: CAWRLQQGGSPLHF
cdr3_nt: TGTGCCTGGAGGCTCCAACAGGGGGGGTCACCCCTCCACTTT

j_call: TRBJ2-1
d_call: TRBD1
clone_size: .
v_call: TRBV11-1
cdr3_aa: CASSLAMQGAGEQFF
cdr3_nt: TGTGCCAGCAGCTTAGCGATGCAGGGGGCCGGTGAGCAGTTCTTC

j_call: TRBJ2-1
d_call: .
clone_size: .
v_call: TRBV6-2/TRBV6-3
cdr3_aa: CASSYTQGQGAGEFYNEQFF
cdr3_nt: TGTGCCAGCAGTTACACCCAAGGACAGGGCGCGGGAGAATTCTACAATGAGCAGTTCTTC

j_call: TRBJ1-2
d_call: TRBD1
clone_size: once
v_call: TRBV27
cdr3_aa: CASSTRDRGGVGYGYTF
cdr3_nt: TGTGCCAGCAGTACACGGGACAGGGGAGGTGTGGGCTATGGCTACACCTTC

j_call: TRBJ2-7
d_call: TRBD2
clone_size: .
v_call: TRBV20-1
cdr3_aa: CSARDVAGGRNEQYF
cdr3_nt: TGCAGTGCTAGAGATGTAGCGGGAGGTAGGAACGAGCAGTACTTC

j_call: TRBJ2-4
d_call: .
clone_size: few
v_call: TRBV11-1
cdr3_aa: CASSSQGSKNIQYF
cdr3_nt: TGTGCCAGCAGCTCGCAGGGCTCCAAAAACATTCAGTACTTC

j_call: TRBJ2-1
d_call: .
clone_size: few
v_call: TRBV20-1
cdr3_aa: CSATLGMGVGLPYNEQFF
cdr3_nt: TGCAGTGCTACCTTAGGGATGGGGGTAGGATTGCCCTACAATGAGCAGTTCTTC

j_call: TRBJ1-6
d_call: .
clone_size: few
v_call: TRBV28
cdr3_aa: CASSLASGPYNSPLHF
cdr3_nt: TGTGCCAGCAGTTTAGCCTCTGGCCCCTATAATTCACCCCTCCACTTT

j_call: TRBJ2-1
d_call: .
clone_size: .
v_call: TRBV10-3
cdr3_aa: CAIAGFEEQFF
cdr3_nt: TGTGCCATCGCAGGGTTTGAAGAGCAGTTCTTC

j_call: TRBJ1-1
d_call: TRBD1
clone_size: few
v_call: TRBV5-1
cdr3_aa: CASSSNRGGGTEAFF
cdr3_nt: TGCGCCAGCAGCTCGAACAGGGGAGGAGGCACTGAAGCTTTCTTT

j_call: TRBJ2-1
d_call: TRBD2
clone_size: .
v_call: TRBV6-1
cdr3_aa: CASSVGSGRAPEQFF
cdr3_nt: TGTGCCAGCAGTGTAGGAAGCGGGAGGGCCCCTGAGCAGTTCTTC

j_call: TRBJ1-3
d_call: .
clone_size: .
v_call: TRBV12-3/TRBV12-4
cdr3_aa: CASSRGRGLSGNTIYF
cdr3_nt: TGTGCCAGCAGTCGGGGCAGGGGACTCTCTGGAAACACCATATATTTT

j_call: TRBJ1-1
d_call: .
clone_size: .
v_call: TRBV12-3/TRBV12-4
cdr3_aa: CASSLTEDTEAFF
cdr3_nt: TGTGCCAGCAGTTTGACGGAGGACACTGAAGCTTTCTTT

j_call: TRBJ2-7
d_call: .
clone_size: few
v_call: TRBV5-1
cdr3_aa: CASSLSYSVNEQYF
cdr3_nt: TGCGCCAGCAGCTTGAGCTATAGTGTGAACGAGCAGTACTTC

j_call: TRBJ2-2
d_call: TRBD1
clone_size: few
v_call: TRBV5-1
cdr3_aa: CASSLLGQVPTGELFF
cdr3_nt: TGCGCCAGCAGCTTGCTGGGACAGGTCCCCACCGGGGAGCTGTTTTTT

j_call: TRBJ2-7
d_call: .
clone_size: few
v_call: TRBV7-2
cdr3_aa: CASSLGVTPSEQYF
cdr3_nt: TGTGCCAGCAGCTTGGGGGTAACCCCCTCTGAGCAGTACTTC

j_call: TRBJ2-1
d_call: .
clone_size: few
v_call: TRBV18
cdr3_aa: CASSLIRENEQFF
cdr3_nt: TGTGCCAGCTCCCTAATAAGGGAGAATGAGCAGTTCTTC

j_call: TRBJ2-3
d_call: TRBD2
clone_size: .
v_call: TRBV20-1
cdr3_aa: CSATPGLAAADTQYF
cdr3_nt: TGCAGTGCGACTCCGGGACTAGCGGCGGCAGATACGCAGTATTTT

j_call: TRBJ2-2
d_call: .
clone_size: .
v_call: TRBV3-1
cdr3_aa: CASSHSPGELFF
cdr3_nt: TGTGCCAGCAGCCACTCCCCCGGGGAGCTGTTTTTT

j_call: TRBJ2-1
d_call: TRBD2
clone_size: few
v_call: TRBV5-1
cdr3_aa: CASSLGPHIPSGGNEQFF
cdr3_nt: TGCGCCAGCAGCTTGGGGCCTCATATTCCTAGCGGGGGCAATGAGCAGTTCTTC

j_call: TRBJ2-7
d_call: TRBD1
clone_size: .
v_call: TRBV2
cdr3_aa: CASSEYGTGGFYEQYF
cdr3_nt: TGTGCCAGCAGTGAATACGGGACAGGGGGCTTCTACGAGCAGTACTTC

j_call: TRBJ1-5
d_call: TRBD1
clone_size: few
v_call: TRBV20-1
cdr3_aa: CSARDMGQSNQPQHF
cdr3_nt: TGCAGTGCTAGAGATATGGGACAGAGCAATCAGCCCCAGCATTTT

j_call: TRBJ2-5
d_call: .
clone_size: .
v_call: TRBV20-1
cdr3_aa: CSARKTAGVGGETQYF
cdr3_nt: TGCAGTGCTAGAAAGACGGCCGGAGTGGGGGGCGAGACCCAGTACTTC

j_call: TRBJ2-1
d_call: TRBD2
clone_size: .
v_call: TRBV11-2
cdr3_aa: CASSLAAGAYNEQFF
cdr3_nt: TGTGCCAGCAGCTTAGCCGCGGGAGCGTATAATGAGCAGTTCTTC

j_call: TRBJ1-5
d_call: .
clone_size: once
v_call: TRBV7-9
cdr3_aa: CASSLGTATPQHF
cdr3_nt: TGTGCCAGCAGCTTGGGGACGGCTACGCCCCAGCATTTT

j_call: TRBJ1-5
d_call: .
clone_size: .
v_call: TRBV12-3/TRBV12-4
cdr3_aa: CASSRAAFSNQPQHF
cdr3_nt: TGTGCCAGCAGCCGGGCAGCTTTTAGCAATCAGCCCCAGCATTTT

j_call: TRBJ2-2
d_call: .
clone_size: few
v_call: TRBV20-1
cdr3_aa: CSARPRKNTGELFF
cdr3_nt: TGCAGTGCTAGGCCTAGAAAGAACACCGGGGAGCTGTTTTTT

j_call: TRBJ2-1
d_call: TRBD2
clone_size: few
v_call: TRBV5-1
cdr3_aa: CASSALATYNEQFF
cdr3_nt: TGCGCCAGCAGCGCACTAGCGACCTACAATGAGCAGTTCTTC

j_call: TRBJ2-1
d_call: .
clone_size: .
v_call: TRBV5-1
cdr3_aa: CASSLSVVNEQFF
cdr3_nt: TGCGCCAGCAGCCTTTCCGTGGTCAATGAGCAGTTCTTC

j_call: TRBJ2-7
d_call: .
clone_size: few
v_call: TRBV10-3
cdr3_aa: CAIRGSGRLTYEQYF
cdr3_nt: TGTGCCATCAGGGGTAGCGGACGACTCACTTACGAGCAGTACTTC

j_call: TRBJ2-5
d_call: .
clone_size: .
v_call: TRBV24-1
cdr3_aa: CATSDPGPTQETQYF
cdr3_nt: TGTGCCACCAGTGATCCGGGCCCTACCCAAGAGACCCAGTACTTC

j_call: TRBJ2-3
d_call: .
clone_size: .
v_call: TRBV24-1
cdr3_aa: CATSEGRFTDTQYF
cdr3_nt: TGTGCCACCAGTGAAGGGAGATTTACAGATACGCAGTATTTT

j_call: TRBJ2-1
d_call: .
clone_size: few
v_call: TRBV4-1
cdr3_aa: CASSQDLRTSRNEQFF
cdr3_nt: TGCGCCAGCAGCCAAGATCTCAGGACCTCCCGCAATGAGCAGTTCTTC

j_call: TRBJ1-3
d_call: .
clone_size: few
v_call: TRBV27
cdr3_aa: CASSPDASSGNTIYF
cdr3_nt: TGTGCCAGCAGTCCGGACGCCTCCTCTGGAAACACCATATATTTT

j_call: TRBJ2-7
d_call: .
clone_size: .
v_call: TRBV5-1
cdr3_aa: CASSPTLGYEQYF
cdr3_nt: TGCGCCAGCAGCCCGACGTTGGGCTACGAGCAGTACTTC

j_call: TRBJ2-7
d_call: .
clone_size: few
v_call: TRBV6-5
cdr3_aa: CASSIIGGLGEQYF
cdr3_nt: TGTGCCAGCAGTATCATAGGCGGGTTGGGCGAGCAGTACTTC

j_call: TRBJ2-7
d_call: .
clone_size: .
v_call: TRBV5-1
cdr3_aa: CASRLTVGSYEQYF
cdr3_nt: TGCGCCAGCAGGCTGACAGTAGGGTCCTACGAGCAGTACTTC

j_call: TRBJ1-1
d_call: .
clone_size: .
v_call: TRBV5-1
cdr3_aa: CASSLASEGATEAFF
cdr3_nt: TGCGCCAGCAGCTTGGCCTCGGAAGGGGCTACTGAAGCTTTCTTT

j_call: TRBJ2-7
d_call: .
clone_size: .
v_call: TRBV7-3
cdr3_aa: CASSLATGMGQYF
cdr3_nt: TGTGCCAGCAGCCTAGCGACAGGGATGGGGCAGTACTTC

j_call: TRBJ1-1
d_call: .
clone_size: .
v_call: TRBV9
cdr3_aa: CASSVDPGTEAFF
cdr3_nt: TGTGCCAGCAGCGTAGACCCGGGCACTGAAGCTTTCTTT

j_call: TRBJ2-3
d_call: .
clone_size: few
v_call: TRBV27
cdr3_aa: CASSPTVDTQYF
cdr3_nt: TGTGCCAGCAGTCCTACCGTTGATACGCAGTATTTT

j_call: TRBJ2-3
d_call: .
clone_size: few
v_call: TRBV28
cdr3_aa: CASSWGRLTDTQYF
cdr3_nt: TGTGCCAGCAGTTGGGGCCGACTAACAGATACGCAGTATTTT

j_call: TRBJ2-2
d_call: .
clone_size: few
v_call: TRBV5-1
cdr3_aa: CASSVLTDGELFF
cdr3_nt: TGCGCCAGCAGCGTGTTAACAGACGGGGAGCTGTTTTTT

j_call: TRBJ2-5
d_call: .
clone_size: once
v_call: TRBV27
cdr3_aa: CASRLTGTETQYF
cdr3_nt: TGTGCCAGCCGTTTAACGGGGACGGAGACCCAGTACTTC

j_call: TRBJ2-2
d_call: .
clone_size: .
v_call: TRBV10-2
cdr3_aa: CASSENAGITNTGELFF
cdr3_nt: TGCGCCAGCAGTGAAAACGCAGGGATAACGAACACCGGGGAGCTGTTTTTT

j_call: TRBJ2-7
d_call: .
clone_size: .
v_call: TRBV18
cdr3_aa: CASSPLLRSYEQYF
cdr3_nt: TGTGCCAGCTCACCACTTCTCCGGTCCTACGAGCAGTACTTC

j_call: TRBJ2-1
d_call: TRBD2
clone_size: .
v_call: TRBV3-1
cdr3_aa: CASSHPGLAGRNEQFF
cdr3_nt: TGTGCCAGCAGCCATCCGGGACTAGCGGGACGGAATGAGCAGTTCTTC

j_call: TRBJ1-2
d_call: .
clone_size: many
v_call: TRBV28
cdr3_aa: CASSLALKTVDGYTF
cdr3_nt: TGTGCCAGCAGTTTAGCTCTCAAAACAGTAGATGGCTACACCTTC

j_call: TRBJ2-2
d_call: .
clone_size: .
v_call: TRBV12-3/TRBV12-4
cdr3_aa: CASSFSHGGLLNTGELFF
cdr3_nt: TGTGCCAGCAGTTTTTCTCACGGGGGGCTATTGAACACCGGGGAGCTGTTTTTT

j_call: TRBJ2-1
d_call: .
clone_size: few
v_call: TRBV20-1
cdr3_aa: CSARGPSDSNEQFF
cdr3_nt: TGCAGTGCTAGAGGACCGTCTGATAGTAATGAGCAGTTCTTC

j_call: TRBJ2-2
d_call: .
clone_size: few
v_call: TRBV20-1
cdr3_aa: CSARGVADVTGELFF
cdr3_nt: TGCAGTGCTAGAGGGGTAGCGGATGTCACCGGGGAGCTGTTTTTT

j_call: TRBJ2-1
d_call: TRBD2
clone_size: many
v_call: TRBV5-1
cdr3_aa: CASSFGLAGGSYNEQFF
cdr3_nt: TGCGCCAGCAGCTTTGGACTAGCGGGAGGCTCCTACAATGAGCAGTTCTTC

j_call: TRBJ2-1
d_call: TRBD2
clone_size: .
v_call: TRBV10-2
cdr3_aa: CASRKVAGYNEQFF
cdr3_nt: TGCGCCAGCAGGAAGGTAGCGGGGTACAATGAGCAGTTCTTC

j_call: TRBJ2-2
d_call: .
clone_size: once
v_call: TRBV5-1
cdr3_aa: CASSLGISLNTGELFF
cdr3_nt: TGCGCCAGCAGCTTGGGAATTAGCCTGAACACCGGGGAGCTGTTTTTT

j_call: TRBJ2-1
d_call: TRBD2
clone_size: .
v_call: TRBV6-1
cdr3_aa: CASSQRELSYNEQFF
cdr3_nt: TGTGCCAGCAGTCAGCGGGAGTTGTCCTACAATGAGCAGTTCTTC

j_call: TRBJ2-2
d_call: TRBD2
clone_size: .
v_call: TRBV12-3/TRBV12-4
cdr3_aa: CASSVRSPTSGMNTGELFF
cdr3_nt: TGTGCCAGCAGTGTGCGGTCACCGACTAGCGGGATGAACACCGGGGAGCTGTTTTTT